The subject of this entry is one T cell receptor (beta chain). Its specificity is unknown. The junction and the germline gene differ at one end; a read error may be behind it. These data are taken from a study of somatic mutations in cytotoxic T cells in rheumatoid arthritis. Overall study context: The authors flow-sorted some V beta antibody-stained T-cell populations at nearly 100% purity, including V beta1+ cells that they sequenced for TCRB.

CDR1 and CDR2 (germline): SSHAT, FNYEAQ (reference sequence). The CDR3 sequence is 15 residues long. The method was immunoSEQ multiplex PCR; TCRdb's version includes in-frame clones alone and lacks a portion of them. The sample has some 30,000 clones; roughly 86% are singletons. Study outcomes and limitations: The top CD8+ clone topped 20% of CD8+ cells in about an eighth of the roughly 60 patients. The modest underrepresentation of TRBV07 observed in rheumatoid arthritis patients was not subjected to multiple-comparison adjustment. Rising age went with increasing CD8+ clonality in rheumatoid arthritis patients; healthy controls showed no such increase.

The clonotype comes from an adult with rheumatoid arthritis. V usage is TRBV7-7 and J usage is TRBJ2-1; TRBD2 aligns across 12 bases. Sequenced material: CD8+ T cells sorted from blood. CDR3 amino acids: CASSLGLAGNNEQFF. The CDR3 nucleotides are TGTGCTAGCAGCTTAGGACTAGCGGGGAATAATGAGCAGTTCTTC.